This T cell receptor (beta chain) comes out of a study of Graves' ophthalmopathy and Graves' hyperthyroidism (dated by TCRdb to the late 2010s). Regarding the complete study: Peripheral blood was collected at initial diagnosis, prior to any treatment. TCR beta repertoire signatures were used to distinguish Graves' ophthalmopathy from Graves' hyperthyroidism and to predict progression to ophthalmopathy. In total, 135 blood samples were TCR-sequenced: around 42 ophthalmopathy, approximately 80 hyperthyroidism and approximately 17 hyperthyroidism-to-ophthalmopathy patients. To explore V-J signatures distinguishing ophthalmopathy from hyperthyroidism, a discovery set of 100 patients (43 ophthalmopathy, 57 stable hyperthyroidism) was enrolled. An independent validation cohort was composed of fewer than 20 hyperthyroidism patients and more than 15 patients who later progressed from hyperthyroidism to ophthalmopathy. In about six hyperthyroidism patients, the T-cell repertoire of thyroid tissue was compared with the T-cell repertoire of blood. After sampling, hyperthyroidism patients received methimazole starting at 30 mg daily, and ophthalmopathy patients received high-dose intravenous methylprednisolone. The roughly 100 discovery patients were randomly split 7:3 into training and test sets. The investigation overall reported the following: In validation, the model predicted ophthalmopathy progression with about 71% sensitivity and about 73% specificity; roughly 11 predicted patients were CT-confirmed with GO in a median of approximately six months. In cross-validation, the 13-signature model distinguished ophthalmopathy from stable hyperthyroidism with less than 90% sensitivity and about 81% specificity, while in the test set the corresponding values were roughly 80% and 75%. Sample size was not predetermined statistically, and investigators were not blinded to group allocation. Among expanded thyroid clonotypes with frequency above 0.001, most also showed up in blood, which suggests that blood repertoires may reflect the thyroid immune response.

This clonotype has just a few counts. It has no known antigen specificity. Base qualities are not recorded, but no much larger clone differs from it by a single base. A patient counted as having stable hyperthyroidism if there was no progression to ophthalmopathy within 18 months of follow-up. Hyperthyroidism patients were newly diagnosed, were aged 18 to 65 years, and had a disease duration under 2 months. Patients were excluded if they had other autoimmune diseases, uncontrolled infections, pregnancy or lactation. Diagnosis relied on clinical symptoms, serum thyroxine, TRAb, thyroid ultrasound and orbital computed tomography. PBMCs were isolated from about 10 ml of fresh peripheral blood by Ficoll-Paque density gradient centrifugation. Total RNA was extracted with Trizol reagent and quality-checked on an Agilent 2100 Bioanalyzer. TCR beta CDR3 regions were amplified from RNA transcripts for repertoire sequencing. The first round of RT-PCR was done with HTBI primers and the Qiagen OneStep RT-PCR kit, and was followed by a second round of multiplex PCR, then size selection and purification. Libraries were sequenced paired-end with 100 bp reads on an Illumina HiSeq2000. The paper's data handling went like this. SOAPnuke was used for read processing, and reads with adapters, uncalled bases, a mean Phred below 15, or no exact constant-primer or identifier match were discarded. COPE v1.2.5 was used to merge the high-quality paired reads. Clonotypes were defined as unique nucleotide sequences and were aligned to IMGT TRB V, D and J references using MiTCR v1.1. Only V-J combinations with frequency above 0.0001 were analysed, covering approximately 99% of repertoires. A TCR clonal expansion and chaos score per V-J combination was defined as the ratio of F50 clonal expansion to chaos observed in the TCRdist matrix. Welch's t-statistics and random forest were used to narrow the features down to roughly twelve V-J combinations, which were then fed into a naive Bayes classifier. The Morisita-Horn index was used to measure how similar the thyroid and blood repertoires were. TCRdb reprocessed the public reads (quality trimming at Q25 with fastp, clone calling with MiXCR) and kept in-frame beta chains. A single entry per CDR3 protein holds the most common genes and DNA from its merged rows. The V and J calls here are based on TCRdb, not the publication. The sample contains fewer than 650,000 distinct CDR3 sequences, around a fifth of them found a single time. The ten largest make up more than 5.5% of the sample.

Sequenced: peripheral blood. The TCR comes from a woman younger than 35 with stable Graves' hyperthyroidism. Some clones in this sample may be carry-over from other donors' samples. Donor details come from another sample of the same person, matched by shared clones.

The DNA sequence reads TGTGCCAGCAGTGAGGGGAAGAGCAATCAGCCCCAGCATTTT. Translated, this gives CASSEGKSNQPQHF. Rearrangement joined TRBV6-1 to TRBJ1-5; a confident D gene designation cannot be given. CDR1 is given as MNHNS and CDR2 as SASEGT, both from the germline V gene. The CDR3 runs 14 amino acids, cysteine and phenylalanine included. Only the CDR3 region is kept as DNA, spanning 42 bases read in frame from base 1. V is pared back by 3 bases and J by 1 base, with 7 bases lying between the germline termini.